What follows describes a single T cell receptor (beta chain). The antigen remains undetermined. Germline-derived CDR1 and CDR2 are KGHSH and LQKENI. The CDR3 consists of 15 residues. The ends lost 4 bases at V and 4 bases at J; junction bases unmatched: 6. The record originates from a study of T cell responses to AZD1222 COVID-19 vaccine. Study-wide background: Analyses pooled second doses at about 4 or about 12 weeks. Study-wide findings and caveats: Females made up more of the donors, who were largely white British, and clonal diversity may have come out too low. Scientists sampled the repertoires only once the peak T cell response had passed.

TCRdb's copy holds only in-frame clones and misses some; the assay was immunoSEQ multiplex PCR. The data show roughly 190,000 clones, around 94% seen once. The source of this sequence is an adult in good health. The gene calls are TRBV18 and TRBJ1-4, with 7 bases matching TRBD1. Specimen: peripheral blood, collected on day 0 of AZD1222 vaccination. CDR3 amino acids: CASSLAGTDNEKLFF. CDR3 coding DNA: TGTGCCAGCTCACTTGCCGGGACAGATAATGAAAAACTGTTTTTT.